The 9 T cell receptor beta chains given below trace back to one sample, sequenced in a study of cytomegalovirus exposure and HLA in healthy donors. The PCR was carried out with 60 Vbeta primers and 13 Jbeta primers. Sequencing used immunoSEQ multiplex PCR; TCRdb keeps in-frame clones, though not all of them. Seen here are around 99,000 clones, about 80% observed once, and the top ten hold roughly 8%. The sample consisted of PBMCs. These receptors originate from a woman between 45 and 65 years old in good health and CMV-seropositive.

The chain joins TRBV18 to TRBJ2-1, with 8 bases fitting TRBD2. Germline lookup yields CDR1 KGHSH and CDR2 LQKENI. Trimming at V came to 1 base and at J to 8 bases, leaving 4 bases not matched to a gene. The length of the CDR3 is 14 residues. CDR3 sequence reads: CASSPLAGRDEQFF. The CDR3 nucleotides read TGTGCCAGCTCACCACTAGCGGGACGGGATGAGCAGTTCTTC. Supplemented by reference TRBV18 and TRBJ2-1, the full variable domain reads NAGVMQNPRHLVRRRGQEARLRCSPMKGHSHVYWYRQLPEEGLKFMVYLQKENIIDESGMPKERFSAEFPKEGPSILRIQQVVRGDSAAYFCASSPLAGRDEQFFGPGTRLTVL.

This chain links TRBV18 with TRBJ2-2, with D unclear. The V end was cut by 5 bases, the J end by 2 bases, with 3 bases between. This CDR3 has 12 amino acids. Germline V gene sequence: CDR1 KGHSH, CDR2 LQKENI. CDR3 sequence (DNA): TGTGCCAGCTCAACTAACACCGGGGAGCTGTTTTTT. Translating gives CASSTNTGELFF.

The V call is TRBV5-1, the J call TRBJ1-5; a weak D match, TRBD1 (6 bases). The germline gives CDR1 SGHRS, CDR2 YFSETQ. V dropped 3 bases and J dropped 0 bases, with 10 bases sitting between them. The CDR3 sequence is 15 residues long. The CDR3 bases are TGCGCCAGCAGCTCTGACAGGTCTAGCAATCAGCCCCAGCATTTT. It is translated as CASSSDRSSNQPQHF.

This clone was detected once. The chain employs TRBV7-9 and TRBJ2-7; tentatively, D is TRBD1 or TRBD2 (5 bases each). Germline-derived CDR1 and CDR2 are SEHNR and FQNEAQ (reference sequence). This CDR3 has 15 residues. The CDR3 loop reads CSTRATGLAGHEQYF. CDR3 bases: TGTTCCACCAGGGCCACTGGGCTCGCGGGCCACGAGCAGTACTTC. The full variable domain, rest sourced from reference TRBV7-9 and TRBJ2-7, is DTGVSQNPRHKITKRGQNVTFRCDPISEHNRLYWYRQTLGQGPEFLTYFQNEAQLEKSRLLSDRFSAERPKGSFSTLEIQRTEQGDSAMYLCSTRATGLAGHEQYFGPGTRLTVT.

The CDR3 DNA reads TGTGCCAGCAGCCAAGATCCCCTAAGGGGGCAGGGCGGGGAGACCCAGTACTTC. It yields the protein CASSQDPLRGQGGETQYF. The chain joins TRBV14 to TRBJ2-5, with 7 bases fitting TRBD1. CDR1 is SGHDN, CDR2 FVKESK, per germline. The CDR3 spans 18 residues. Losses at the gene ends were 0 bases for V and 5 bases for J; bases not matched to a gene: 15.

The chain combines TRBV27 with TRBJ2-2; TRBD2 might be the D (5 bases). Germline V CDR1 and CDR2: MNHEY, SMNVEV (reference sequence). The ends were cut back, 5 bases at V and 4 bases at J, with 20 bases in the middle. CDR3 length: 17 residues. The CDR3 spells CASSMSFVRAPTGELFF. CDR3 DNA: TGTGCCAGCAGTATGTCATTTGTGCGGGCCCCCACCGGGGAGCTGTTTTTT.

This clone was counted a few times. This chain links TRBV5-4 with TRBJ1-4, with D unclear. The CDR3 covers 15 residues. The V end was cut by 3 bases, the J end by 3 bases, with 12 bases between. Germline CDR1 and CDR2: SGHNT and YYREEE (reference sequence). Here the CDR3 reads CASSSSLAPNEKLFF. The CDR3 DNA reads TGTGCCAGCAGCTCCTCCTTGGCACCTAATGAAAAACTGTTTTTT. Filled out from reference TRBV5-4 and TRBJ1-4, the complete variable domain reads ETGVTQSPTHLIKTRGQQVTLRCSSQSGHNTVSWYQQALGQGPQFIFQYYREEENGRGNFPPRFSGLQFPNYSSELNVNALELDDSALYLCASSSSLAPNEKLFFGSGTQLSVL.

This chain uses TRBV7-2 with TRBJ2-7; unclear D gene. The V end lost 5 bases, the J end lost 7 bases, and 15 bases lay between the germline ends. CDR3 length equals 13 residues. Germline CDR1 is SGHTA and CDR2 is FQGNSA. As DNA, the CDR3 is TGTGCCAGCAGCCTGAATCCCGCCCAGGAGCAGTACTTC. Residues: CASSLNPAQEQYF.

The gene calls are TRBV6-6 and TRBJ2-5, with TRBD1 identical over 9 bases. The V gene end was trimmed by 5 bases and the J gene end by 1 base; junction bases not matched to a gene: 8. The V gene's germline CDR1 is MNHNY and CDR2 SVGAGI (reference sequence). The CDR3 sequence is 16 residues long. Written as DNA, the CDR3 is TGTGCCAGCAGTCCACAGGGGGCGCCCCTCCAAGAGACCCAGTACTTC. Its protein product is CASSPQGAPLQETQYF.